Given below is one TCR beta chain in context. Its antigen is currently unknown. Every isolated RNA sample was fully reverse transcribed, so sequencing captured expressed TCRB transcripts. The table came from immunoSEQ multiplex PCR; TCRdb's copy has only in-frame clones and leaves some out. Of 230,000 or so clones in the sample, roughly 17% were seen once. Germline assignment: CDR1 SGHTA and CDR2 FQGNSA. Trimming pared 6 bases from V and 0 bases from J, leaving 12 bases between. The CDR3 runs to 15 residues. The data derive from a study of beta chain features in type 1 diabetes. Study-wide results and caveats: Type 1 diabetes patients had TCRB CDR3s that were shorter (moderately but significantly so) in all four CD4+ subsets.

This clonotype was sampled from a young man with type 1 diabetes. The gene calls are TRBV7-2 and TRBJ1-5, with a tentative D call TRBD1 (6 bases). The source material was naive CD4+ T cells from blood. CDR3 amino acids: CASRQGTASNQPQHF. The CDR3 coding sequence is TGTGCCAGCAGGCAGGGGACGGCTAGCAATCAGCCCCAGCATTTT.